This TCR beta chain originates from a study of blood T cell repertoires in COVID-19. Study in general: PBMCs, B-cell-depleted T cells, or T cells provided the cDNA or gDNA that made up the material.

Study processing details: Reference gene primer amplification gave estimated nucleated cell counts. Method: immunoSEQ multiplex PCR; TCRdb's copy keeps in-frame clones and lacks some. Clone size and the V and J calls come from that table; the DNA yielded D and trimming. In the table there are around 310,000 clones, just under 90% of which are singletons. This TCR was recovered from a woman aged 25-40 years who had recovered from COVID-19. Sequencing input: PBMCs or T cells enriched from blood (not recorded which).

The CDR3 sequence is CASSSPRGANVLTF. CDR3 in DNA: TGTGCCAGCAGCTCCCCTCGGGGGGCCAACGTCCTGACTTTC. The rearrangement links TRBV5-4 to TRBJ2-6, with no clear D. CDR1 and CDR2 (germline): SGHNT, YYREEE (reference sequence). V was trimmed by 3 bases and J by 4 bases, leaving 8 bases between them. The CDR3 covers 14 residues. Variable domain in full (rest from reference TRBV5-4 and TRBJ2-6): ETGVTQSPTHLIKTRGQQVTLRCSSQSGHNTVSWYQQALGQGPQFIFQYYREEENGRGNFPPRFSGLQFPNYSSELNVNALELDDSALYLCASSSPRGANVLTFGAGSRLTVL.